This T cell receptor beta chain was observed in a study of monozygotic twins with cystic fibrosis. The repertoire was sequenced with immunoSEQ multiplex PCR; TCRdb's copy has only in-frame clones and lacks some. The table includes about 32,000 clones, more than 90% detected once. The CDR3 runs to 14 residues. CDR1 and CDR2 from the germline V gene are SNHLY and FYNNEI. The ends lost 4 bases at V and 0 bases at J; junction bases unmatched: 2. This clonotype originated in a girl aged 2 to 10 with cystic fibrosis. The V call is TRBV2, the J call TRBJ1-2, with 7 bases identical to TRBD1. The specimen sequenced was blood. The CDR3 protein is CASSGQGTNYGYTF. CDR3 nucleotide sequence: TGTGCCAGCAGTGGACAGGGAACTAACTATGGCTACACCTTC.